A single sample gave rise to the 9 T cell receptor beta chains below, sequenced in a study of blood T cell repertoires in COVID-19. Assay used: immunoSEQ multiplex PCR; TCRdb lists only in-frame clones, some missing. Of approximately 130,000 clones listed, roughly 90% were seen once; the top ten hold 6.5% to 9%. The source material was peripheral blood. The receptor source for this set is a man aged 45 to 65 with acute or convalescent COVID-19.

V and J are TRBV7-2 and TRBJ2-3; 9 bases are a match to TRBD2. Per the germline V gene, CDR1 is SGHTA and CDR2 is FQGNSA. J gave up 0 bases and V 0 bases, and 7 bases lay outside the gene matches. The CDR3 has 18 residues. The CDR3 protein is CASSLAASGVSSTDTQYF. Here the CDR3 DNA reads TGTGCCAGCAGCTTAGCCGCTAGCGGGGTTTCTAGCACAGATACGCAGTATTTT.

The rearrangement links TRBV7-2 to TRBJ2-7, with TRBD2 matching over 9 bases. This CDR3 is built from 19 residues. The trim removed 2 bases at V and 2 bases at J, leaving 16 bases unmatched. From germline, CDR1 is SGHTA and CDR2 FQGNSA. CDR3 DNA sequence: TGTGCCAGCAGCTTAACCGGGACTAGCCCCCTCGGGGGCACCTACGAGCAGTACTTC. It encodes CASSLTGTSPLGGTYEQYF.

V usage is TRBV7-6 and J usage is TRBJ2-5; 12 bases fit TRBD2. From germline, CDR1 is SGHVS and CDR2 FNYEAQ. The V and J ends lost 4 bases and 5 bases, in that order; junction bases with no gene match: 14. This CDR3 region has 18 residues. The CDR3 loop reads CASSSNPGLAGRRETQYF. The DNA of the CDR3 is TGTGCCAGCAGCTCTAACCCAGGACTAGCGGGAAGACGGGAGACCCAGTACTTC. Full variable domain (rest looked up from reference TRBV7-6 and TRBJ2-5): GAGVSQSPRYKVTKRGQDVALRCDPISGHVSLYWYRQALGQGPEFLTYFNYEAQQDKSGLPNDRFSAERPEGSISTLTIQRTEQRDSAMYRCASSSNPGLAGRRETQYFGPGTRLLVL.

Here the CDR3 reads CASGLAPGPDYEQYF. CDR3 nucleotides: TGTGCTAGTGGTTTGGCACCGGGTCCTGACTACGAGCAGTACTTC. The rearrangement joins TRBV12-5 to TRBJ2-7, with D hard to call. Germline CDR1 reads LGHNT; CDR2 reads FRNRAP. CDR3 length: 15 amino acids. Trimming took 1 base from V and 3 from J, leaving 13 bases between them.

This CDR3 is CASSVALAGELDTQYF. The CDR3 nucleotides are TGTGCCAGCAGCGTAGCACTAGCGGGAGAATTAGATACGCAGTATTTT. This sequence joins TRBV9 and TRBJ2-3, with 11 bases matching TRBD2. Germline lookup yields CDR1 SGDLS and CDR2 YYNGEE. V lost 0 bases, J lost 5 bases, and 5 bases stayed unmatched. This CDR3 region has 16 residues.

The V and J genes are TRBV19 and TRBJ2-2, with TRBD1 identical over 7 bases. V was clipped by 4 bases and J by 3 bases; unmatched bases: 2. Germline V gene lookup returns CDR1 LNHDA and CDR2 SQIVND (reference sequence). The CDR3 has 14 residues. This chain's CDR3 is CASSTDRDTGELFF. As DNA, the CDR3 is TGTGCCAGTAGTACCGACAGGGACACCGGGGAGCTGTTTTTT.

This chain joins TRBV6-2 or TRBV6-3 and TRBJ1-1, with TRBD1 as a possible D gene (6 bases). The CDR3 has 17 residues. Germline V lookup: CDR1 MNHEY, CDR2 SVGEGT. Trimming pared 0 bases from V and 0 bases from J, leaving 14 bases between. CDR3 DNA: TGTGCCAGCAGTTACTCAATTACAGGGACCATGAACACTGAAGCTTTCTTT. Amino acid sequence: CASSYSITGTMNTEAFF.

The rearrangement joins TRBV6-6 to TRBJ2-4; TRBD2 is a possible D gene (5 bases). Germline CDR1 and CDR2: MNHNY and SVGAGI (reference sequence). This CDR3 region has 11 residues. V was trimmed by 8 bases and J by 6 bases, leaving 8 bases between them. This CDR3 reads CASEGLNIQYF. CDR3 DNA sequence: TGTGCCAGCGAGGGTCTAAACATTCAGTACTTC.

The rearrangement uses TRBV19 and TRBJ2-5; TRBD1 matches 7 bases. J lost 3 bases, V lost 3 bases, and 4 bases had no gene match. Germline lookup yields CDR1 LNHDA and CDR2 SQIVND (reference sequence). The CDR3 sequence is 14 residues long. This CDR3 is CASSIYTGEETQYF. The CDR3 nucleotides read TGTGCCAGTAGTATTTACACAGGGGAAGAGACCCAGTACTTC. Complete variable domain (other parts from reference TRBV19 and TRBJ2-5): DGGITQSPKYLFRKEGQNVTLSCEQNLNHDAMYWYRQDPGQGLRLIYYSQIVNDFQKGDIAEGYSVSREKKESFPLTVTSAQKNPTAFYLCASSIYTGEETQYFGPGTRLLVL.